These 13 T cell receptor beta chains were all obtained from the same sample, sequenced in a study of blood T cell repertoires in COVID-19. Using immunoSEQ multiplex PCR, the repertoire was profiled, and TCRdb retains in-frame clones only, with some absent. The sample consists of over 250,000 clones, more than 80% of them appearing once. Sequenced input: PBMCs or T cells enriched from blood (not recorded which). The receptors shown here come from a woman between 25 and 40 years old who had recovered from COVID-19.

The J gene is TRBJ2-5, the V gene TRBV2, with 7 bases fitting TRBD1. The CDR3 totals 14 residues. In germline, CDR1 is SNHLY, CDR2 FYNNEI. Losses at the gene ends were 1 base for V and 4 bases for J; bases not matched to a gene: 3. The CDR3 reads CASSEVRQGETQYF. The CDR3 DNA sequence: TGTGCCAGCAGTGAAGTAAGACAGGGAGAGACCCAGTACTTC. The full variable domain, rest sourced from reference TRBV2 and TRBJ2-5, is EPEVTQTPSHQVTQMGQEVILRCVPISNHLYFYWYRQILGQKVEFLVSFYNNEISEKSEIFDDQFSVERPDGSNFTLKIRSTKLEDSAMYFCASSEVRQGETQYFGPGTRLLVL.

The genes are TRBV6-2 or TRBV6-3 and TRBJ1-1; D not certain. CDR3 length equals 13 residues. The V and J ends lost 4 bases and 4 bases respectively, with 10 bases between them. Germline V lookup: CDR1 MNHEY, CDR2 SVGEGT. This CDR3 reads CASSSEASTEAFF. The DNA for the CDR3 is TGTGCCAGCAGTTCGGAAGCTAGCACTGAAGCTTTCTTT.

The chain recombines TRBV7-6 with TRBJ1-4; D is uncertain. The CDR3 totals 15 residues. CDR1 is SGHVS and CDR2 is FNYEAQ in the germline V gene. The V end lost 5 bases, the J end lost 8 bases, and 18 bases lay between the germline ends. The CDR3 sequence is CASSPRFEGGEKLFF. Here the CDR3 DNA reads TGTGCCAGCAGCCCGAGATTCGAGGGTGGGGAAAAACTGTTTTTT.

The genes are TRBV2 and TRBJ2-1, with 8 nucleotides matching TRBD2. With V trimmed by 5 bases and J by 0 bases, 3 bases remained unmatched. Germline V gene sequence: CDR1 SNHLY, CDR2 FYNNEI. The CDR3 is made up of 15 amino acids. The CDR3 spells CASSPSGSSYNEQFF. CDR3 bases: TGTGCCAGCAGTCCCAGCGGGAGCTCCTACAATGAGCAGTTCTTC.

V and J are TRBV6-5 and TRBJ2-7, with D tentatively TRBD1 (5 bases). CDR1 is MNHEY, CDR2 SVGAGI, per germline. V lost 6 bases, J lost 1 base, and 10 bases lay in between. The CDR3 sequence is 13 residues long. CDR3 protein: CASRAGLSYEQYF. CDR3 bases: TGTGCCAGCAGAGCAGGGCTTTCCTACGAGCAGTACTTC.

The chain combines TRBV5-1 with TRBJ2-3; 9 positions agree with TRBD1. The junction had 4 bases not matched to a gene; V was cut back by 0 bases and J by 2 bases. This CDR3 has 16 residues. CDR1 and CDR2 from the germline V gene are SGHRS and YFSETQ. The CDR3 region is CASSLGGTGHTDTQYF. The CDR3 DNA sequence: TGCGCCAGCAGCTTGGGCGGGACAGGGCACACAGATACGCAGTATTTT.

The chain carries TRBV7-8 and TRBJ2-1; D possibly corresponds to TRBD2 (5 bases). The V gene lost 5 bases and the J gene lost 6 bases, with 11 bases spanning the gap. Germline lookup yields CDR1 SGHVS and CDR2 FQNEAQ. This CDR3 has 13 amino acids. CDR3 protein: CASSLFTSNEQFF. CDR3 in DNA: TGTGCCAGCAGCCTATTCACTAGCAATGAGCAGTTCTTC.

The chain employs TRBV7-2 and TRBJ2-7; D remains ambiguous. Trimming left V 5 bases short and J 2 bases short, with 16 bases between. Germline CDR1 SGHTA, CDR2 FQGNSA. This CDR3 has 15 amino acids. The CDR3, as DNA: TGTGCCAGCAGCCCCGCCGTGGCGGTACCCTACGAGCAGTACTTC. Residues: CASSPAVAVPYEQYF.

The genes are TRBV7-2 and TRBJ2-2; no reliable D call. This CDR3 contains 14 residues. Trimming stripped 2 bases from V and 5 bases from J, with 9 bases between. The germline V gene has CDR1 SGHTA and CDR2 FQGNSA. In DNA form, the CDR3 reads TGTGCCAGCAGCTTATTCCTAACGACCGGGGAGCTGTTTTTT. Translated: CASSLFLTTGELFF.

The V call is TRBV3-1 (or the pseudogene TRBV3-2), the J call TRBJ2-2, with 7 bases aligning to TRBD2. The CDR3 is 19 residues long. CDR1 and CDR2 (germline): LGHDT, YNNKEL (reference sequence). J was trimmed by 3 bases and V by 1 base; bases with no gene match: 14. CDR3: CASSQGLERGTNYTGELFF. The CDR3 DNA is TGTGCCAGCAGCCAAGGCCTAGAGCGGGGAACAAATTACACCGGGGAGCTGTTTTTT.

This sequence joins TRBV5-4 and TRBJ2-7; D unresolved. Germline assignment: CDR1 SGHNT and CDR2 YYREEE (reference sequence). CDR3 length equals 14 residues. Trimming pared 0 bases from V and 0 bases from J, leaving 7 bases between. For the CDR3, the DNA is TGTGCCAGCAGCTTGGATCCCAGCTCCTACGAGCAGTACTTC. It encodes CASSLDPSSYEQYF.

The CDR3 coding sequence is TGTGCCAGCAGCCAAGTTAGCTCGAGTGAAGCTTTCTTT. Translating it yields CASSQVSSSEAFF. This sequence joins TRBV3-1 (or the pseudogene TRBV3-2) and TRBJ1-1; D gene ambiguous. Trimming removed 1 base from V and 7 bases from J, with 10 bases in between. CDR1 is LGHDT, CDR2 YNNKEL, per germline (reference sequence). This CDR3 contains 13 residues.

The rearrangement links TRBV6-2 or TRBV6-3 to TRBJ2-2; TRBD2 aligns across 10 bases. V lost 5 bases to trimming and J lost 4 bases; unmatched junction nucleotides: 7. The CDR3 is made up of 16 amino acids. Germline CDR1 reads MNHEY; CDR2 reads SVGEGT. The CDR3 here is CASSQYGLAVTGELFF. For the CDR3, the DNA is TGTGCCAGCAGTCAGTATGGACTAGCGGTCACCGGGGAGCTGTTTTTT.